Below, 25 T cell receptor beta chains from the same sample are listed, as sequenced in a study of blood T cell repertoires in COVID-19. The method was immunoSEQ multiplex PCR; TCRdb's version includes in-frame clones alone and lacks a portion of them. The top ten clones hold about 20% of a sample with about 49,000 clones, around 86% of them seen once. The sequenced sample was peripheral blood. The receptors originated from an elderly woman with COVID-19, enrolled during active disease.

The rearrangement joins TRBV6-5 to TRBJ2-7; the match to TRBD2 covers 11 bases. Germline trimming cut 5 bases from V and 3 bases from J; bases unmatched to any gene: 6. CDR3 length: 15 residues. Germline V gene data show CDR1 as MNHEY and CDR2 as SVGAGI. The CDR3: CASSPPGLAGYEQYF. The CDR3, as DNA: TGTGCCAGCAGTCCACCCGGACTAGCGGGCTACGAGCAGTACTTC.

The J gene is TRBJ2-7, the V gene TRBV29-1; 12 bases align to TRBD2. Unmatched junction bases numbered 6, after V lost 2 bases and J lost 4 bases. Germline loops: CDR1 SQVTM, CDR2 ANQGSEA. The CDR3 contains 15 residues. CDR3 sequence reads: CSVEIGLAGGYEQYF. Written as DNA, the CDR3 is TGCAGCGTTGAAATTGGGCTAGCGGGAGGGTACGAGCAGTACTTC.

The V call is TRBV12-3 or TRBV12-4, the J call TRBJ1-5; maybe TRBD1 (5 bases). The CDR3 contains 13 residues. V was cut by 4 bases and J by 7 bases, with 11 bases left in between. CDR3 sequence (DNA): TGTGCCAGCAGTTCGGGGGGGATACAGCCCCAGCATTTT. Its translation: CASSSGGIQPQHF.

This chain joins TRBV11-3 and TRBJ2-1, with TRBD2 identical over 10 bases. The junction had 12 bases not matched to a gene; V was cut back by 8 bases and J by 11 bases. CDR1 is SGHNT, CDR2 YENEEA, per germline. The CDR3 runs to 14 residues. Written as DNA, the CDR3 is TGTGCCAGCGCAGGGGGGGTAGCGGGAGGTCAGCAGTTCTTC. Translating it yields CASAGGVAGGQQFF.

The chain has TRBV11-2 and TRBJ2-1, with 12 bases lining up with TRBD2. The CDR3 has 16 amino acids. V was pared by 3 bases and J by 3 bases, with 3 bases of the junction left unmatched. Per germline, CDR1 SGHAT and CDR2 FQNNGV. CDR3 sequence reads: CASSFQLAGGYNEQFF. The CDR3 DNA sequence: TGTGCCAGCAGCTTCCAACTAGCGGGAGGCTACAATGAGCAGTTCTTC.

The V call is TRBV9, the J call TRBJ2-1; 9 bases line up with TRBD2. Germline CDR1 is SGDLS and CDR2 is YYNGEE. The CDR3 is 14 amino acids. V was clipped by 3 bases and J by 8 bases; unmatched bases: 6. DNA for the CDR3: TGTGCCAGCAGCGGTAGCGGGAGCTCGGATGAGCAGTTCTTC. It codes for CASSGSGSSDEQFF.

This chain links TRBV7-2 with TRBJ2-1; 7 bases fit TRBD2. V was pared by 5 bases and J by 0 bases, with 7 bases of the junction left unmatched. CDR1 and CDR2 from the germline V gene are SGHTA and FQGNSA. This CDR3 is built from 16 residues. As DNA, the CDR3 is TGTGCCAGCAGCCCGTCAGCGGGGCTCTCCTACAATGAGCAGTTCTTC. Translated: CASSPSAGLSYNEQFF.

CDR3 loop: CASSQESTGREKLFF. CDR3 in DNA: TGCGCCAGCAGCCAAGAGTCTACAGGTCGTGAAAAACTGTTTTTT. J is TRBJ1-4 and V is TRBV4-1; D is perhaps TRBD1 (5 bases). V was clipped by 0 bases and J by 7 bases, with 12 bases between them. Germline V CDR1 and CDR2: MGHRA, YSYEKL. This CDR3 region has 15 residues.

The CDR3 region has the DNA TGTGCCACCAGCACCCGACAGGGGACGCGTGTGACCCAGTACTTC. Amino acids: CATSTRQGTRVTQYF. The rearrangement links TRBV15 to TRBJ2-5, with 8 bases aligning to TRBD1. The V gene's germline CDR1 is LNHNV and CDR2 YYDKDF (reference sequence). CDR3 size: 15 residues. The J segment lost 7 bases and the V segment lost 4 bases, leaving 11 bases of the junction unmatched.

The chain couples TRBV2 to TRBJ1-5; D is ambiguous. The CDR3 covers 14 residues. Germline V gene sequence: CDR1 SNHLY, CDR2 FYNNEI. The V end was cut by 6 bases, the J end by 4 bases, with 13 bases between. The CDR3 nucleotides read TGTGCCAGCAGGTATAACACGGAGAATCAGCCCCAGCATTTT. Residues: CASRYNTENQPQHF.

The CDR3 region is CASSRETGTYNNEQFF. CDR3 sequence (DNA): TGCGCCAGCAGCCGAGAAACCGGGACTTATAACAATGAGCAGTTCTTC. The chain recombines TRBV5-1 with TRBJ2-1; D might be TRBD2 (6 bases). There are 16 residues in the CDR3. V was cut by 4 bases and J by 5 bases, with 19 bases left in between. CDR1 and CDR2 (germline): SGHRS, YFSETQ.

V usage is TRBV9 and J usage is TRBJ2-5; weak D call: TRBD1 (9 bases). The CDR3 has 18 amino acids. V dropped 3 bases and J dropped 2 bases, with 23 bases sitting between them. Germline V gene sequence: CDR1 SGDLS, CDR2 YYNGEE. CDR3 loop: CASSAGVAGQGRQETQYF. DNA for the CDR3: TGTGCCAGCAGCGCAGGGGTAGCGGGACAGGGACGACAAGAGACCCAGTACTTC.

The chain combines TRBV19 with TRBJ2-2; 14 nucleotides match TRBD2. Germline trimming cut 3 bases from V and 5 bases from J; bases unmatched to any gene: 5. The CDR3 contains 17 residues. CDR1 and CDR2 from the germline V gene are LNHDA and SQIVND (reference sequence). CDR3 loop: CASSIGLAGGRTGELFF. The DNA of the CDR3 is TGTGCCAGTAGTATTGGACTAGCGGGAGGTCGGACCGGGGAGCTGTTTTTT.

The V and J genes are TRBV5-1 and TRBJ1-4; 7 nucleotides agree with TRBD1. Germline trimming cut 3 bases from V and 0 bases from J; bases unmatched to any gene: 2. CDR1 is SGHRS, CDR2 YFSETQ, per germline. There are 15 residues in the CDR3. CDR3 bases: TGCGCCAGCAGCTCGCAGGGGGCAACTAATGAAAAACTGTTTTTT. As protein: CASSSQGATNEKLFF.

V usage is TRBV10-3 and J usage is TRBJ1-1, with 8 bases aligning to TRBD1. This CDR3 spans 14 amino acids. V lost 7 bases and J lost 4; bases outside the gene matches: 8. Germline assignment: CDR1 ENHRY and CDR2 SYGVKD. CDR3 protein: CAINMDRVGTEAFF. DNA for the CDR3: TGTGCCATCAACATGGACAGGGTAGGCACTGAAGCTTTCTTT.

The chain couples TRBV3-1 (or the pseudogene TRBV3-2) to TRBJ2-1, with TRBD2 matching over 13 bases. This CDR3 is 17 amino acids long. J was trimmed by 0 bases and V by 4 bases; bases with no gene match: 3. CDR1 is LGHDT, CDR2 YNNKEL, per germline (reference sequence). The CDR3 loop is CASSRGTSGISYNEQFF. The CDR3 coding sequence is TGTGCCAGCAGCCGAGGGACTAGCGGGATCTCCTACAATGAGCAGTTCTTC.

This chain connects TRBV14 to TRBJ2-7, with 7 bases that match TRBD2. Per the germline V gene, CDR1 is SGHDN and CDR2 is FVKESK. The CDR3 is 15 residues long. The V segment lost 4 bases and the J segment 4 bases; nucleotides outside the gene matches: 10. The CDR3 DNA reads as TGTGCCAGCAGCCTCGGGAGGCAGGCTACTTACGAGCAGTACTTC. It translates to CASSLGRQATYEQYF.

V and J are TRBV4-1 and TRBJ2-7; no definite D call. V shed 4 bases and J shed 0 bases, with 13 bases lying between them. Germline lookup yields CDR1 MGHRA and CDR2 YSYEKL. This CDR3 contains 15 residues. CDR3 loop: CASSRDPLGSYEQYF. CDR3 sequence (DNA): TGCGCCAGCAGCCGTGACCCGCTAGGCTCCTACGAGCAGTACTTC.

This chain links TRBV11-2 with TRBJ2-3; no definite D call. V was cut by 4 bases and J by 0 bases, with 11 bases left in between. The CDR3 consists of 15 residues. In germline, CDR1 is SGHAT, CDR2 FQNNGV. Here the CDR3 reads CASSSHRRSTDTQYF. CDR3 bases: TGTGCCAGCAGCTCTCATAGGAGAAGCACAGATACGCAGTATTTT.

The gene calls are TRBV3-1 (or the pseudogene TRBV3-2) and TRBJ1-4; D gene ambiguous. This CDR3 has 15 amino acids. V was trimmed by 4 bases and J by 0 bases, leaving 9 bases between them. Germline V gene data show CDR1 as LGHDT and CDR2 as YNNKEL (reference sequence). The DNA for the CDR3 is TGTGCCAGCAGCCCCCCCCACTCAACTAATGAAAAACTGTTTTTT. Amino acids: CASSPPHSTNEKLFF.

The sample holds one count of this clone. The rearrangement uses TRBV7-9 and TRBJ1-4; D not resolved. This CDR3 has 14 residues. With 2 bases removed from V and 8 bases from J, the gap between germline ends came to 12 bases. Germline V gene sequence: CDR1 SEHNR, CDR2 FQNEAQ (reference sequence). The CDR3 DNA reads TGTGCCAGCAGCTTACCCTCCGGAGTCGAAAAACTGTTTTTT. This gives the protein CASSLPSGVEKLFF.

J is TRBJ2-5 and V is TRBV7-2, with 7 nucleotides matching TRBD2. Germline V lookup: CDR1 SGHTA, CDR2 FQGNSA. This CDR3 comprises 17 residues. Trimming removed 5 bases from V and 4 bases from J; junction bases left unmatched: 16. The CDR3 region has the DNA TGTGCCAGCAGCCCCAAAGCGGTATTAGCGGGTTCAGAGACCCAGTACTTC. It codes for CASSPKAVLAGSETQYF.

V and J are TRBV7-9 and TRBJ1-6; possibly TRBD1 for D (6 bases). CDR1 and CDR2 from the germline V gene are SEHNR and FQNEAQ (reference sequence). The V and J ends lost 5 bases and 10 bases respectively, with 15 bases between them. The CDR3 is made up of 14 amino acids. CDR3 loop: CASSHGQPSSPLHF. DNA of the CDR3: TGTGCCAGCAGCCATGGACAGCCATCCTCACCCCTCCACTTT.

The gene calls are TRBV5-1 and TRBJ2-2; possibly TRBD1 for D (6 bases). Germline values: CDR1 SGHRS, CDR2 YFSETQ. The CDR3 is made up of 12 amino acids. V gave up 2 bases and J gave up 9 bases, with 8 bases separating them. The CDR3 loop is CASSLGGWELFF. The DNA of the CDR3 is TGCGCCAGCAGCTTAGGGGGATGGGAGCTGTTTTTT.

The V and J genes are TRBV6-5 and TRBJ2-7; 10 bases map to TRBD1. Germline V gives CDR1 MNHEY, CDR2 SVGAGI. This CDR3 spans 15 amino acids. V dropped 6 bases and J dropped 9; count of bases not matched to a gene: 14. CDR3 sequence reads: CASSPRPGQGEWQYF. The CDR3 DNA sequence: TGTGCCAGCAGCCCCAGACCTGGACAGGGGGAATGGCAGTACTTC.